This T cell receptor (beta chain) was retrieved from a study of blood T cell repertoires in COVID-19. Across the whole study: Acute and convalescent COVID-19 specimens originated in the United States, Italy and Spain.

Of note for this clone: Because the CDR3 is missing its conserved closing phenylalanine or tryptophan, this is likely a read error. The limits of the CDR3 on the DNA are not certain, so only TCRdb's listed CDR3 is given.

Termini included, the CDR3 measures 12 amino acids. CDR1 and CDR2 from the germline V gene are SGHNT and YYREEE (reference sequence). Using immunoSEQ multiplex PCR, the repertoire was profiled, and TCRdb retains in-frame clones only, with some absent. The repertoire has 150,000 to 200,000 clones, approximately 88% of them found once; the top ten carry about 5%. The source material was peripheral blood. The TCR sequence derives from a human donor in a cohort sampled during active COVID-19. V gene TRBV5-4 combines with J gene TRBJ2-3; the table's D call of TRBD2 was not tested on the DNA. The CDR3 sequence is CASSLAGGRGII.